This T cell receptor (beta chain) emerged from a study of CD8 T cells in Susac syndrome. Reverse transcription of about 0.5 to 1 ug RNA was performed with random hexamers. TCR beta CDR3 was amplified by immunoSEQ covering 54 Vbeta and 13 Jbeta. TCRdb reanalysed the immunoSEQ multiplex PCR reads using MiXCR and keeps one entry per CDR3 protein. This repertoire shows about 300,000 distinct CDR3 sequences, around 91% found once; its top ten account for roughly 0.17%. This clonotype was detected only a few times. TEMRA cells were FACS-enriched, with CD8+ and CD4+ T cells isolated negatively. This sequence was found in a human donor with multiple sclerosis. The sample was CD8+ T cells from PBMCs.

The CDR3 protein is CASSLHATINYGYTF. The CDR3 coding sequence is TGTGCCAGCAGCTTGCACGCGACGATAAACTATGGCTACACCTTC. This chain connects TRBV11-2 to TRBJ1-2; D remains unclear. Germline assignment: CDR1 SGHAT and CDR2 FQNNGV. The germline V and J ends were trimmed by 3 bases and 2 bases, with 13 bases remaining between them. The CDR3 length is 15 residues.